These 30 T cell receptor beta chains share one sample of origin, sequenced in a study of Ad26.COV2.S vaccination and SARS-CoV-2 variants. The protocol was immunoSEQ multiplex PCR, while the TCRdb copy is restricted to in-frame clones and leaves out a portion. The sample contains approximately 340,000 clones, more than 75% of which appear only once. Treatment defined: some 20 received Ad26.COV2.S at low or high dose, single or two shots; five or six received placebo; per-sample allocation not given. The investigators took samples on day 63 after the first vaccine or placebo injection. Sequencing used peripheral blood, obtained in a trial of Ad26.COV2.S vaccine versus placebo. Source of these receptors: a person between 18 and 59 years old who received the Ad26.COV2.S COVID-19 vaccine or a placebo.

The CDR3 DNA reads as TGTGCCAGCAGCTTGGATGGGAGGGGCGATACGCAGTATTTT. Translation gives CASSLDGRGDTQYF. J is TRBJ2-3 and V is TRBV5-4, with 7 positions matching TRBD2. In germline, CDR1 is SGHNT, CDR2 YYREEE (reference sequence). V lost 0 bases to trimming and J lost 6 bases; unmatched junction nucleotides: 4. This CDR3 contains 14 residues. Using reference TRBV5-4 and TRBJ2-3 for the parts outside the CDR3, the full variable domain is ETGVTQSPTHLIKTRGQQVTLRCSSQSGHNTVSWYQQALGQGPQFIFQYYREEENGRGNFPPRFSGLQFPNYSSELNVNALELDDSALYLCASSLDGRGDTQYFGPGTRLTVL.

This clone occurred once. The rearrangement joins TRBV27 to TRBJ2-7, with no clear D. CDR3 length equals 15 residues. Trimming cost V 8 bases and J 0 bases, with 17 bases left between them. Germline V gene data show CDR1 as MNHEY and CDR2 as SMNVEV (reference sequence). The CDR3 coding sequence is TGTGCCAGCCGTAGACTCTCTGCCTTCTCCTACGAGCAGTACTTC. Protein product: CASRRLSAFSYEQYF.

The chain has TRBV7-2 and TRBJ1-3; 8 bases align to TRBD1. The germline V gene encodes CDR1 SGHTA and CDR2 FQGNSA. V was pared by 1 base and J by 2 bases, with 10 bases of the junction left unmatched. This CDR3 contains 18 residues. CDR3 nucleotide sequence: TGTGCCAGCAGCTTAGGGGGTGGCAGGGGGCGCGCTGGAAACACCATATATTTT. As protein: CASSLGGGRGRAGNTIYF.

This clone is a singleton in its sample. V and J are TRBV14 and TRBJ2-7; 10 positions agree with TRBD1. The CDR3 is 13 residues long. Germline V CDR1 and CDR2: SGHDN, FVKESK. V lost 7 bases and J lost 8; bases outside the gene matches: 8. CDR3 nucleotide sequence: TGTGCCAGCAACCGGGACAGGGGTTTAAAGCAGTACTTC. Protein: CASNRDRGLKQYF.

The chain recombines TRBV20-1 with TRBJ1-5; D perhaps matches TRBD1 (6 bases). V lost 3 bases to trimming and J lost 2 bases, with 17 bases between them. Germline V gene sequence: CDR1 DFQATT, CDR2 SNEGSKA (reference sequence). CDR3 length: 16 residues. CDR3 sequence: CSASKIGGVGNQPQHF. DNA for the CDR3: TGCAGTGCTAGTAAGATAGGGGGGGTGGGCAATCAGCCCCAGCATTTT.

This chain uses TRBV28 with TRBJ1-2; D not resolved. The V gene's germline CDR1 is MDHEN and CDR2 SYDVKM. The ends were cut back, 7 bases at V and 4 bases at J, with 16 bases in the middle. The CDR3 is 14 residues long. The CDR3 DNA is TGTGCCAGCACCGAGAGAGGCAGTGTCTATGGCTACACCTTC. This encodes CASTERGSVYGYTF.

V is TRBV28 and J is TRBJ2-3, with unresolved D. The CDR3 is 14 residues long. Germline CDR1 is MDHEN and CDR2 is SYDVKM. Trimming cost V 1 base and J 4 bases, with 9 bases left between them. The DNA for the CDR3 is TGTGCCAGCAGTTTATCGGCGAATCCAGATACGCAGTATTTT. Translation: CASSLSANPDTQYF.

This clone was seen a handful of times. The chain links TRBV30 to TRBJ2-7, with a possible D match to TRBD2 (6 bases). V lost 5 bases and J 9 bases, leaving 23 bases between the germline ends. This CDR3 is built from 14 residues. Germline V lookup: CDR1 GTSNPN, CDR2 SVGIG (reference sequence). This chain's CDR3 is CAWAGILTIGGQYF. CDR3 DNA: TGTGCCTGGGCGGGGATACTTACAATAGGCGGGCAGTACTTC. The whole variable domain, filled in from reference TRBV30 and TRBJ2-7, reads SQTIHQWPATLVQPVGSPLSLECTVEGTSNPNLYWYRQAAGRGLQLLFYSVGIGQISSEVPQNLSASRPQDRQFILSSKKLLLSDSGFYLCAWAGILTIGGQYFGPGTRLTVT.

This clone turned up a few times. The chain employs TRBV9 and TRBJ2-2, with D unresolved. Germline CDR1 SGDLS, CDR2 YYNGEE. The germline V and J ends were trimmed by 6 bases and 3 bases, with 15 bases remaining between them. The CDR3 extends over 15 amino acids. CDR3 DNA sequence: TGTGCCAGCAACCCCCAGCCGTCGGACACCGGGGAGCTGTTTTTT. Translation gives CASNPQPSDTGELFF.

This chain uses TRBV6-5 with TRBJ2-7; no firm D call. Between the trimmed V and J ends, which lost 0 bases and 0 bases, there was a span of 6 bases. The CDR3 has 14 amino acids. Germline V gene sequence: CDR1 MNHEY, CDR2 SVGAGI. CDR3 bases: TGTGCCAGCAGTTACTCGCTGGTCTCCTACGAGCAGTACTTC. It encodes CASSYSLVSYEQYF.

The rearrangement joins TRBV6-5 to TRBJ2-3; a weak D match, TRBD1 (8 bases). Germline V gene data show CDR1 as MNHEY and CDR2 as SVGAGI. V lost 1 base and J lost 6, with 17 bases in between. The CDR3 runs to 16 residues. CDR3: CASSYFQQGGEDTQYF. CDR3 bases: TGTGCCAGCAGTTACTTCCAACAGGGGGGGGAGGATACGCAGTATTTT.

This chain uses TRBV18 with TRBJ2-7, with 8 bases aligning to TRBD1. V lost 5 bases to trimming and J lost 3 bases; unmatched junction nucleotides: 15. CDR3 length equals 17 residues. Germline assignment: CDR1 KGHSH and CDR2 LQKENI. CDR3 DNA sequence: TGTGCCAGCTCATCAGGACAGGGCGGTTTACTAAACTACGAGCAGTACTTC. Encoded protein: CASSSGQGGLLNYEQYF.

The chain links TRBV15 to TRBJ1-2; TRBD1 matches at 7 bases. The junction had 6 bases not matched to a gene; V was cut back by 5 bases and J by 3 bases. Germline V gene sequence: CDR1 LNHNV, CDR2 YYDKDF (reference sequence). The CDR3 runs 14 residues. Written as DNA, the CDR3 is TGTGCCACCAGCGAGCGGGACAGAGACTATGGCTACACCTTC. Translated, it gives CATSERDRDYGYTF.

The chain has TRBV12-3 or TRBV12-4 and TRBJ1-3; D uncertain. Trimming removed 0 bases from V and 11 bases from J, with 8 bases in between. This CDR3 is built from 12 residues. The CDR3 spells CASSLARGPIYF. CDR3 nucleotides: TGTGCCAGCAGTTTAGCGCGAGGGCCCATATATTTT.

This rearrangement joins TRBV15 to TRBJ1-2; 7 bases agree with TRBD1. Looked up from germline, CDR1 is LNHNV and CDR2 is YYDKDF (reference sequence). The ends lost 0 bases at V and 6 bases at J; junction bases unmatched: 7. The CDR3 has 15 amino acids. The CDR3 here is CATSRDRVTGNGYTF. The CDR3 nucleotides are TGTGCCACCAGCAGAGATCGTGTGACAGGGAATGGCTACACCTTC.

This chain links TRBV18 with TRBJ1-1, with a possible D match to TRBD1 (5 bases). There are 13 residues in the CDR3. Trimming removed 3 bases from V and 7 bases from J, with 12 bases in between. Germline CDR1 and CDR2: KGHSH and LQKENI. The CDR3 DNA reads TGTGCCAGCTCACCGACGTTAGGGGTTGAAGCTTTCTTT. It translates to CASSPTLGVEAFF.

In its sample, this clone was seen a few times. The V gene is TRBV4-3, the J gene TRBJ2-1; D not certain. The V end was cut by 1 base, the J end by 1 base, with 11 bases between. CDR1 and CDR2 from the germline V gene are LGHNA and YSLEER. This CDR3 is 16 amino acids long. CDR3 sequence: CASSQGAHASYNEQFF. The CDR3 nucleotides are TGCGCCAGCAGCCAAGGGGCCCATGCTTCCTACAATGAGCAGTTCTTC.

This clone appeared a single time. This rearrangement joins TRBV12-2 to TRBJ1-6; the table assigns TRBD1, which was not confirmed against the DNA. TRBV12-2 is marked as a pseudogene. The CDR3 spans 17 residues. The CDR3 loop reads CASRLVGTVWHNSPLHF. The CDR3 coding sequence is TGTGCAAGTCGCTTAGTGGGGACAGTCTGGCATAATTCACCCCTCCACTTT.

The chain links TRBV29-1 to TRBJ2-1, with TRBD1 matching over 9 bases. V trimming: 4 bases; J trimming: 7 bases; junction bases outside the gene matches: 11. This CDR3 is 15 amino acids long. The germline gives CDR1 SQVTM, CDR2 ANQGSEA. CDR3 nucleotide sequence: TGCAGCGTTGTCGAGACAGGGGGGTCGTTTAATGAGCAGTTCTTC. This encodes CSVVETGGSFNEQFF.

The chain carries TRBV6-2 or TRBV6-3 and TRBJ2-7; D is perhaps TRBD2 (6 bases). The V and J ends lost 6 bases and 1 base respectively, with 28 bases between them. The germline CDR1 and CDR2 sequences are MNHEY and SVGEGT. The CDR3 is made up of 19 amino acids. Here the CDR3 reads CASSPQSRTPGRISYEQYF. The DNA of the CDR3 is TGTGCCAGCAGCCCACAATCGCGTACACCCGGGAGAATTTCCTACGAGCAGTACTTC.

The chain combines TRBV11-2 with TRBJ2-7; D is ambiguous. V shed 5 bases and J shed 0 bases, with 11 bases lying between them. In germline, CDR1 is SGHAT, CDR2 FQNNGV. The CDR3 covers 14 residues. The CDR3 is CASSRPDHSYEQYF. The CDR3 coding sequence is TGTGCCAGCAGCCGACCAGACCACTCCTACGAGCAGTACTTC. Filled out from reference TRBV11-2 and TRBJ2-7, the complete variable domain reads EAGVAQSPRYKIIEKRQSVAFWCNPISGHATLYWYQQILGQGPKLLIQFQNNGVVDDSQLPKDRFSAERLKGVDSTLKIQPAKLEDSAVYLCASSRPDHSYEQYFGPGTRLTVT.

The CDR3 sequence is CASSETGGTEAFF. CDR3 nucleotide sequence: TGTGCCAGTAGTGAGACAGGGGGCACTGAAGCTTTCTTT. The chain employs TRBV19 and TRBJ1-1, with 9 bases lining up with TRBD1. J gave up 4 bases and V 5 bases, and 2 bases lay outside the gene matches. The CDR3 is 13 amino acids. The V gene's germline CDR1 is LNHDA and CDR2 SQIVND (reference sequence).

The chain couples TRBV30 to TRBJ2-1; tentative D call: TRBD1 (5 bases). The CDR3 spans 18 residues. CDR1 GTSNPN and CDR2 SVGIG come from the germline V gene (reference sequence). V lost 0 bases and J 5 bases, leaving 23 bases between the germline ends. CDR3 sequence: CAWSVGLWVAGPNNEQFF. DNA for the CDR3: TGTGCCTGGAGTGTGGGTCTTTGGGTGGCAGGGCCCAACAATGAGCAGTTCTTC. The full variable domain, with the rest looked up from reference TRBV30 and TRBJ2-1, is SQTIHQWPATLVQPVGSPLSLECTVEGTSNPNLYWYRQAAGRGLQLLFYSVGIGQISSEVPQNLSASRPQDRQFILSSKKLLLSDSGFYLCAWSVGLWVAGPNNEQFFGPGTRLTVL.

CDR3 loop: CASSLGRGGYEQYF. CDR3 DNA sequence: TGTGCCAGCAGTTTAGGCAGGGGGGGCTACGAGCAGTACTTC. The J gene is TRBJ2-7, the V gene TRBV27; D could derive from TRBD1 or TRBD2 (7 bases each). The length of the CDR3 is 14 residues. The germline V and J ends were trimmed by 2 bases and 3 bases, with 11 bases remaining between them. The germline V gene has CDR1 MNHEY and CDR2 SMNVEV (reference sequence).

This rearrangement joins TRBV19 to TRBJ2-6; TRBD1 matches at 8 bases. The trim removed 6 bases at V and 3 bases at J, leaving 7 bases unmatched. The CDR3 is made up of 16 amino acids. CDR1 LNHDA and CDR2 SQIVND come from the germline V gene (reference sequence). CDR3 amino acids: CASRDRVNNGANVLTF. In nucleotides, the CDR3 is TGTGCCAGTAGGGACAGGGTAAACAATGGGGCCAACGTCCTGACTTTC.

CDR3 sequence: CASIVSPGNGEQYF. As DNA, the CDR3 is TGTGCCAGCATCGTATCCCCGGGGAATGGCGAGCAGTACTTC. The rearrangement joins TRBV11-2 to TRBJ2-7, with a weak D call TRBD2 (5 bases). This CDR3 region has 14 residues. V shed 7 bases and J shed 6 bases, with 19 bases lying between them. Germline V gives CDR1 SGHAT, CDR2 FQNNGV.

The chain uses TRBV6-5 and TRBJ2-7; 10 bases align to TRBD2. Trimming took 10 bases from V and 6 from J; bases not matched to a gene: 12. Germline V gives CDR1 MNHEY, CDR2 SVGAGI. The CDR3 loop spans 14 amino acids. The CDR3 nucleotides read TGTGCCACCCGATTTTTAGCGGGAGGTGGCGAGCAGTACTTC. Encoded protein: CATRFLAGGGEQYF.

The chain uses TRBV5-1 and TRBJ2-7; D remains ambiguous. Germline CDR1 SGHRS, CDR2 YFSETQ. V was clipped by 5 bases and J by 4 bases, with 10 bases between them. The CDR3 is made up of 12 amino acids. Here the CDR3 reads CASRESVYEQYF. CDR3 coding DNA: TGCGCCAGCAGGGAGTCGGTGTACGAGCAGTACTTC.

The chain combines TRBV12-5 with TRBJ2-2, with D possibly TRBD2 on 5 matching bases. V lost 5 bases and J lost 1, with 17 bases in between. CDR3 length: 17 residues. CDR1 and CDR2 from the germline V gene are LGHNT and FRNRAP. CDR3 in DNA: TGTGCTAGTGGTCCCCGGGAAGGCTGGAAGAACACCGGGGAGCTGTTTTTT. Translation gives CASGPREGWKNTGELFF. The complete variable domain, with remaining parts taken from reference TRBV12-5 and TRBJ2-2, reads DARVTQTPRHKVTEMGQEVTMRCQPILGHNTVFWYRQTMMQGLELLAYFRNRAPLDDSGMPKDRFSAEMPDATLATLKIQPSEPRDSAVYFCASGPREGWKNTGELFFGEGSRLTVL.

This sequence joins TRBV7-2 and TRBJ2-3; 8 nucleotides align to TRBD1. Germline CDR1 SGHTA, CDR2 FQGNSA. The CDR3 has 15 amino acids. Trimming took 0 bases from V and 6 from J; bases not matched to a gene: 5. The CDR3 loop is CASSLARTGRDTQYF. The CDR3 nucleotides are TGTGCCAGCAGCTTAGCCCGGACAGGGAGGGATACGCAGTATTTT. Full variable domain (rest looked up from reference TRBV7-2 and TRBJ2-3): GAGVSQSPSNKVTEKGKDVELRCDPISGHTALYWYRQSLGQGLEFLIYFQGNSAPDKSGLPSDRFSAERTGGSVSTLTIQRTQQEDSAVYLCASSLARTGRDTQYFGPGTRLTVL.